This passage covers 9 T cell receptor beta chains from one sample sequenced in a study of breast tumors, draining lymph nodes, adjacent tissues. Samples came from axillary lymph nodes draining the breast cancer. TCRdb independently ran MiXCR on the multiplex PCR reads; one entry per CDR3 protein. The table lists under 350,000 distinct CDR3 sequences, 30% to 35% of them singletons, with about 1.2% in the top ten. Sequenced material: axillary lymph node tissue. These receptors all come from a female donor with breast cancer. Some clones in this sample may be carry-over from other donors' samples.

In this sample, this clonotype turned up once. The chain has TRBV7-9 and TRBJ2-5, with 7 bases that match TRBD1. The CDR3 is made up of 15 amino acids. The V gene end was trimmed by 4 bases and the J gene end by 5 bases; junction bases not matched to a gene: 10. The V gene's germline CDR1 is SEHNR and CDR2 FQNEAQ (reference sequence). The CDR3 spells CASSSKDRAPETQYF. The CDR3 nucleotides read TGTGCCAGCAGCTCAAAAGACAGGGCGCCGGAGACCCAGTACTTC.

As to this clonotype: This may come from a read error, since a much larger clone is one base off. This chain uses TRBV7-8 with TRBJ1-3, with a weak D call TRBD1 (6 bases). CDR3 length: 15 residues. Germline loops: CDR1 SGHVS, CDR2 FQNEAQ. The CDR3 sequence is CASSLEGTIGNTIHF. For the CDR3, the DNA is TGTGCCAGCAGCTTAGAGGGGACAATAGGAAACACCATACATTTT.

Many counts were recorded for this clonotype. The gene calls are TRBV2 and TRBJ1-6; TRBD1 might be the D (6 bases). Trimming pared 4 bases from V and 7 bases from J, leaving 17 bases between. From germline, CDR1 is SNHLY and CDR2 FYNNEI. The length of the CDR3 is 16 residues. CDR3 DNA: TGTGCCAGCAGTGTGACAGGAGGAGGCGGGAATTCACCCCTCCACTTT. Amino acids: CASSVTGGGGNSPLHF.

Ten or more counts support this clonotype. The chain has TRBV25-1 and TRBJ2-3, with 8 bases lining up with TRBD1. Trimming took 5 bases from V and 1 from J; bases not matched to a gene: 8. This CDR3 region has 16 residues. The germline CDR1 and CDR2 sequences are MGHDK and SYGVNS. The CDR3 bases are TGTGCCAGCAGTCGCAGGGGGCTAGGTGGCACAGATACGCAGTATTTT. Its translation is CASSRRGLGGTDTQYF.

This clonotype was detected many times. V is TRBV19 and J is TRBJ1-5, with a weak D call TRBD1 (6 bases). V dropped 4 bases and J dropped 0 bases, with 10 bases sitting between them. From germline, CDR1 is LNHDA and CDR2 SQIVND (reference sequence). This CDR3 contains 15 residues. CDR3 in amino acids: CASSSRTDSNQPQHF. DNA for the CDR3: TGTGCCAGTAGTAGTAGGACAGATAGCAATCAGCCCCAGCATTTT.

This clonotype was seen at least ten times. V gene TRBV19 combines with J gene TRBJ1-2; D gene ambiguous. Trimming pared 2 bases from V and 0 bases from J, leaving 4 bases between. Per the germline V gene, CDR1 is LNHDA and CDR2 is SQIVND (reference sequence). The CDR3 spans 13 residues. This CDR3 is CASSIPPNYGYTF. The CDR3 coding sequence is TGTGCCAGTAGTATACCGCCTAACTATGGCTACACCTTC.

Turning to this clonotype: A much larger clone lies one base from this, so it may be a read error. V and J are TRBV3-1 and TRBJ2-1; D is ambiguous. Germline V gene lookup returns CDR1 LGHDT and CDR2 YNNKEL (reference sequence). Between the trimmed V and J ends, which lost 4 bases and 9 bases, there was a span of 13 bases. This CDR3 is 13 amino acids long. This CDR3 is CASSRVEGTEQFF. The CDR3 bases are TGTGCCAGCAGCCGGGTCGAAGGTACTGAGCAGTTCTTC.

The chain joins TRBV25-1 to TRBJ1-4, with D perhaps TRBD1 (6 bases). The CDR3 has 18 residues. CDR1 is MGHDK, CDR2 SYGVNS, per germline. Trimming took off 1 base at V and 8 bases at J, with 23 bases between the two ends. The CDR3 protein is CASSESNRRDKRGEKLFF. The CDR3 DNA reads as TGTGCCAGCAGTGAATCGAACAGGCGGGACAAAAGAGGAGAAAAACTGTTTTTT.

The chain's CDR3 is CSVARDATLYNEQFF. CDR3 bases: TGCAGCGTTGCCAGGGACGCTACCCTCTACAATGAGCAGTTCTTC. This chain links TRBV29-1 with TRBJ2-1; D assignment may be TRBD1 or TRBD2 (5 bases each). The CDR3 runs 15 residues. With 4 bases removed from V and 3 bases from J, the gap between germline ends came to 16 bases. The germline V gene encodes CDR1 SQVTM and CDR2 ANQGSEA.